This is a list of T cell receptor beta chains from one sample in a study of Ad26.COV2.S vaccination and SARS-CoV-2 variants. Sequencing was performed with immunoSEQ multiplex PCR; in TCRdb, only in-frame clones are kept and a portion is missing. The data hold some 300,000 clones, with 86% observed a single time. The starting material was peripheral blood, obtained in a trial of Ad26.COV2.S vaccine versus placebo. These receptors originate from a person aged 18-60 years who received the Ad26.COV2.S COVID-19 vaccine or a placebo. Both conserved end residues are part of each CDR3. D genes are given only for firm matches. Size values are once, few and many counts, or a class for expanded clones, and some rows have none.

clone_size: NA; j_call: TRBJ2-2; d_call: TRBD1; v_call: TRBV4-3; cdr3_aa: CASSQATGGADTGELFF; cdr3_nt: TGCGCCAGCAGCCAGGCTACAGGGGGCGCGGACACCGGGGAGCTGTTTTTT
clone_size: NA; j_call: TRBJ2-2; d_call: TRBD1; v_call: TRBV5-1; cdr3_aa: CASSFGTGKAGELFF; cdr3_nt: TGCGCCAGCAGTTTCGGGACAGGGAAAGCCGGGGAGCTGTTTTTT
clone_size: NA; j_call: TRBJ2-4; d_call: NA; v_call: TRBV5-1; cdr3_aa: CASSLDRAKNIQYF; cdr3_nt: TGCGCCAGCAGCTTGGACAGGGCCAAAAACATTCAGTACTTC
clone_size: few; j_call: TRBJ1-2; d_call: TRBD1; v_call: TRBV3-1/TRBV3-2; cdr3_aa: CASSQNRGRGYGYTF; cdr3_nt: TGTGCCAGCAGCCAAAACAGGGGGCGCGGCTATGGCTACACCTTC
clone_size: NA; j_call: TRBJ2-7; d_call: NA; v_call: TRBV1; cdr3_aa: CTSSLLDRPIYEQYF; cdr3_nt: TGCACCAGCAGCCTCCTAGACCGACCGATCTACGAGCAGTACTTC
clone_size: NA; j_call: TRBJ1-1; d_call: NA; v_call: TRBV4-2; cdr3_aa: CASSQGGREVGTFF; cdr3_nt: TGTGCCAGCAGCCAAGGTGGGCGGGAGGTTGGGACTTTCTTT
clone_size: NA; j_call: TRBJ1-1; d_call: NA; v_call: TRBV5-1; cdr3_aa: CASRPADTLNTEAFF; cdr3_nt: TGCGCCAGCCGCCCGGCGGACACTCTGAACACTGAAGCTTTCTTT
clone_size: NA; j_call: TRBJ1-2; d_call: TRBD1; v_call: TRBV6-2/TRBV6-3; cdr3_aa: CASSLDRGGYGYTF; cdr3_nt: TGTGCCAGCAGCCTGGACAGGGGAGGCTATGGCTACACCTTC
clone_size: once; j_call: TRBJ2-3; d_call: NA; v_call: TRBV2; cdr3_aa: CASSPLTSGTDTQYF; cdr3_nt: TGTGCCAGCAGTCCACTTACTTCGGGCACAGATACGCAGTATTTT
clone_size: NA; j_call: TRBJ2-7; d_call: NA; v_call: TRBV30; cdr3_aa: CAWSVPDKSSYEQYF; cdr3_nt: TGTGCCTGGAGTGTACCCGACAAGAGCTCCTACGAGCAGTACTTC
clone_size: once; j_call: TRBJ1-2; d_call: NA; v_call: TRBV20-1; cdr3_aa: CTPLQGTF; cdr3_nt: TGCACACCCCTACAGGGTACCTTC
clone_size: NA; j_call: TRBJ1-2; d_call: TRBD1; v_call: TRBV29-1; cdr3_aa: CSVEDLFGTGLYF; cdr3_nt: TGCAGCGTTGAAGATTTGTTTGGGACAGGGCTCTACTTC
clone_size: NA; j_call: TRBJ2-3; d_call: TRBD2; v_call: TRBV3-1/TRBV3-2; cdr3_aa: CASTEGRGRITDTQYF; cdr3_nt: TGTGCCAGCACCGAGGGGCGGGGGAGAATCACAGATACGCAGTATTTT
clone_size: NA; j_call: TRBJ2-7; d_call: NA; v_call: TRBV18; cdr3_aa: CASSPGEEQYF; cdr3_nt: TGTGCCAGCTCACCAGGGGAAGAGCAGTACTTC
clone_size: NA; j_call: TRBJ2-5; d_call: NA; v_call: TRBV5-1; cdr3_aa: CASSTGQETQYF; cdr3_nt: TGCGCCAGCAGCACAGGCCAAGAGACCCAGTACTTC
clone_size: once; j_call: TRBJ2-1; d_call: TRBD2; v_call: TRBV9; cdr3_aa: CASSLAGASYNEQFF; cdr3_nt: TGTGCCAGCAGTTTAGCGGGGGCCTCCTACAATGAGCAGTTCTTC
clone_size: NA; j_call: TRBJ1-1; d_call: TRBD1; v_call: TRBV7-2; cdr3_aa: CATSQQGYTEAFF; cdr3_nt: TGTGCCACCTCGCAACAGGGGTACACTGAAGCTTTCTTT
clone_size: many; j_call: TRBJ2-3; d_call: TRBD2; v_call: TRBV3-1/TRBV3-2; cdr3_aa: CASSHAGTSGGAATDTQYF; cdr3_nt: TGTGCCAGCAGCCACGCCGGGACTAGCGGGGGGGCCGCCACAGATACGCAGTATTTT
clone_size: NA; j_call: TRBJ1-2; d_call: NA; v_call: TRBV28; cdr3_aa: CASSSPGTSGYGYTF; cdr3_nt: TGTGCCAGCAGTTCACCAGGGACATCTGGCTATGGCTACACCTTC
clone_size: NA; j_call: TRBJ2-5; d_call: TRBD1; v_call: TRBV5-4; cdr3_aa: CASSLVTGGQETQYF; cdr3_nt: TGTGCCAGCAGCTTGGTTACAGGGGGGCAAGAGACCCAGTACTTC
clone_size: NA; j_call: TRBJ2-3; d_call: TRBD2; v_call: TRBV7-9; cdr3_aa: CASSLGGLAGMSTDTQYF; cdr3_nt: TGTGCCAGCAGCTTAGGGGGACTAGCGGGGATGAGCACAGATACGCAGTATTTT
clone_size: NA; j_call: TRBJ2-7; d_call: TRBD1; v_call: TRBV28; cdr3_aa: CASTLTGGRSYEQYF; cdr3_nt: TGTGCCAGCACCCTTACAGGGGGTCGCTCCTACGAGCAGTACTTC
clone_size: NA; j_call: TRBJ1-3; d_call: TRBD1; v_call: TRBV7-9; cdr3_aa: CASSPRGRAGNTIYF; cdr3_nt: TGTGCCAGCAGCCCCAGGGGGAGAGCTGGAAACACCATATATTTT
clone_size: NA; j_call: TRBJ1-5; d_call: NA; v_call: TRBV30; cdr3_aa: CAWSGGLGQNQPQHF; cdr3_nt: TGTGCCTGGAGTGGGGGGTTGGGGCAAAATCAGCCCCAGCATTTT
clone_size: NA; j_call: TRBJ2-7; d_call: NA; v_call: TRBV7-9; cdr3_aa: CASSQISSPYEQYF; cdr3_nt: TGTGCCAGCAGCCAAATCTCGAGCCCCTACGAGCAGTACTTC
clone_size: NA; j_call: TRBJ1-4; d_call: NA; v_call: TRBV5-1; cdr3_aa: CASSFGGGVANEKLFF; cdr3_nt: TGCGCCAGCAGCTTTGGAGGAGGGGTGGCTAATGAAAAACTGTTTTTT
clone_size: NA; j_call: TRBJ1-1; d_call: NA; v_call: TRBV18; cdr3_aa: CASSLRSRASEAFF; cdr3_nt: TGTGCCAGCTCACTCCGATCGAGGGCCTCTGAAGCTTTCTTT
clone_size: NA; j_call: TRBJ1-5; d_call: TRBD1; v_call: TRBV6-5; cdr3_aa: CASSYLPQGVGQPQHF; cdr3_nt: TGTGCCAGCAGTTACTTACCGCAGGGGGTTGGCCAGCCCCAGCATTTT
clone_size: once; j_call: TRBJ2-7; d_call: TRBD2; v_call: TRBV20-1; cdr3_aa: CSASELAGASYEQYF; cdr3_nt: TGCAGTGCTAGTGAGCTAGCGGGGGCCTCCTACGAGCAGTACTTC
clone_size: NA; j_call: TRBJ2-6; d_call: TRBD1; v_call: TRBV5-4; cdr3_aa: CASSTGGPPNSGANVLTF; cdr3_nt: TGTGCCAGCAGTACAGGGGGACCTCCGAACTCTGGGGCCAACGTCCTGACTTTC
clone_size: NA; j_call: TRBJ1-1; d_call: TRBD1; v_call: TRBV4-1; cdr3_aa: CASSHTETGGIRGAFF; cdr3_nt: TGCGCCAGCAGCCACACTGAGACAGGGGGCATTCGTGGAGCTTTCTTT
clone_size: NA; j_call: TRBJ1-2; d_call: TRBD1; v_call: TRBV6-2/TRBV6-3; cdr3_aa: CASSSLRQGWLYGYTF; cdr3_nt: TGTGCCAGCAGTTCCCTGAGACAGGGCTGGTTATATGGCTACACCTTC
clone_size: NA; j_call: TRBJ1-6; d_call: NA; v_call: TRBV4-1; cdr3_aa: CASSKRQDNNSPLHF; cdr3_nt: TGCGCCAGCAGCAAACGACAGGACAATAATTCACCCCTCCACTTT
clone_size: NA; j_call: TRBJ2-7; d_call: NA; v_call: TRBV6-5; cdr3_aa: CASRSGYEQYF; cdr3_nt: TGTGCCAGCAGATCAGGCTACGAGCAGTACTTC
clone_size: NA; j_call: TRBJ1-1; d_call: NA; v_call: TRBV27; cdr3_aa: CASSLSLQEKAFF; cdr3_nt: TGTGCCAGCAGTCTATCGTTACAAGAAAAAGCTTTCTTT
clone_size: NA; j_call: TRBJ2-3; d_call: NA; v_call: TRBV4-1; cdr3_aa: CASSQTLSTDTQYF; cdr3_nt: TGCGCCAGCAGCCAGACCCTATCCACAGATACGCAGTATTTT
clone_size: NA; j_call: TRBJ2-2; d_call: NA; v_call: TRBV5-4; cdr3_aa: CASSLAPTGGYRELFF; cdr3_nt: TGTGCCAGCAGCTTGGCCCCGACAGGCGGGTACCGGGAGCTGTTTTTT
clone_size: NA; j_call: TRBJ1-2; d_call: TRBD1; v_call: TRBV6-6; cdr3_aa: CASSGSTGGENYGYTF; cdr3_nt: TGTGCCAGCAGCGGGTCGACAGGGGGCGAAAACTATGGCTACACCTTC